What follows is one T cell receptor beta chain and its context. The CDR3 loop spans 14 amino acids. CDR1 MDHEN and CDR2 SYDVKM come from the germline V gene. V shed 3 bases and J shed 4 bases, with 9 bases lying between them. This sample is part of a study of T cells after yellow fever vaccination. Making TCR cDNA involved 5'RACE template switching, which added UMIs and a universal primer site. Each CDR3 protein is one row after TCRdb ran MiXCR on the 5' RACE reads. The profile covers 300,000 to 350,000 distinct CDR3 sequences, with approximately 8% appearing a single time and under 20% taken by the ten largest.

This clonotype was sampled from a man aged 18 to 30 who received the YFV17D yellow fever vaccine. The sample here was PBMCs, taken 45 days after the first yellow fever vaccination. The chain couples TRBV28 to TRBJ1-4; D unresolved. The CDR3 nucleotides are TGTGCCAGCAGTTTGTACGGACTTAATGAAAAACTGTTTTTT. This encodes CASSLYGLNEKLFF.